The clone carrying this T cell receptor beta chain was seen a few times. As yet, its antigen is unknown. This entry comes from a study of CD8 T cells in ankylosing spondylitis. General study results and limits: Some of these motif variants have turned up before, in reports on reactive arthritis synovial fluid and blood. A TCR beta motif of eight highly homologous variants appeared characteristic of ankylosing spondylitis blood. In peripheral blood, disease-linked CD8+ clones occurred at relatively low frequencies.

It was by quantitative 5'-RACE with molecular barcodes that TCR beta libraries were made. TCRdb re-derived calls from the 5' RACE reads in MiXCR, one entry per CDR3 protein. The sample contains 150,000 to 200,000 distinct CDR3 sequences, 25% to 35% of which appear only once. The CDR3 is 15 residues long. V was clipped by 7 bases and J by 2 bases, with 15 bases between them. Germline V gene sequence: CDR1 SGHAT, CDR2 FQNNGV. This TCR derives from a male donor with ankylosing spondylitis. Sequencing used synovial fluid, either unsorted or a sorted T cell fraction (not recorded which). The V gene is TRBV11-2, the J gene TRBJ2-1; D is uncertain. The chain's CDR3 is CASNLNRGPYNEQFF. DNA of the CDR3: TGTGCCAGCAACCTTAACCGAGGACCCTACAATGAGCAGTTCTTC.